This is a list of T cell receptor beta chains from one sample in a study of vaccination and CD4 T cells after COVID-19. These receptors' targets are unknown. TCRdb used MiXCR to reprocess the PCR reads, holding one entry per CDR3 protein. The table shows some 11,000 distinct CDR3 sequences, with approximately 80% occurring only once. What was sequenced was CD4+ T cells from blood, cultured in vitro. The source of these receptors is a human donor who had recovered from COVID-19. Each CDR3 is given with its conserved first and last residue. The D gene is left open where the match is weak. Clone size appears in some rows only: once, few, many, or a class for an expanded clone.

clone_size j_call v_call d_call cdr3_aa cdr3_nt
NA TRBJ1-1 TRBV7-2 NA CASSFSRWGGNTEAFF TGTGCCAGCAGCTTCTCACGGTGGGGAGGGAACACTGAAGCTTTCTTT
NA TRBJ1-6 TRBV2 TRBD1 CASSGQGFSSPLHF TGTGCCAGCAGCGGACAGGGGTTTTCTTCACCCCTCCACTTT
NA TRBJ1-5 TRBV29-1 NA CSVAKAPGQPQHF TGCAGCGTTGCGAAGGCCCCCGGGCAGCCCCAGCATTTT
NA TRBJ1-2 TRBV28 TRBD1 CASSILTGTAYGYTF TGTGCCAGCAGTATCCTTACCGGGACAGCCTATGGCTACACCTTC
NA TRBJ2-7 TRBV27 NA CASSPHRNEQYF TGTGCCAGCAGTCCCCACAGGAACGAGCAGTACTTC
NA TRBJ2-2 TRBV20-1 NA CSARQGSWTGELFF TGCAGTGCTAGACAGGGGAGTTGGACCGGGGAGCTGTTTTTT
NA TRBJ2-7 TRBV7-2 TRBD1 CASSVRTGTGTGTYEQYF TGTGCCAGCAGCGTTCGGACAGGGACGGGGACAGGGACCTACGAGCAGTACTTC
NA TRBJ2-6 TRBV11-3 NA CASSLVGAGANVLTF TGTGCCAGCAGCTTAGTCGGGGCCGGGGCCAACGTCCTGACTTTC
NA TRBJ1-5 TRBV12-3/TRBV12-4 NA CASSNAGYTNQPQHF TGTGCCAGCAGTAACGCGGGGTACACGAATCAGCCCCAGCATTTT
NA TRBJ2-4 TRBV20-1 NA CSAGTSEWDIQYF TGCAGTGCTGGGACCTCAGAGTGGGACATTCAGTACTTC
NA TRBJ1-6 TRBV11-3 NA CASSRGEGSPLHF TGTGCCAGCAGCCGGGGGGAGGGTTCACCCCTCCACTTT
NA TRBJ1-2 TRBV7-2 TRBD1 CASSLRHGTANYGYTF TGTGCCAGCAGCTTAAGGCACGGGACAGCTAACTATGGCTACACCTTC
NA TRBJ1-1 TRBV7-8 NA CASSLRVQGTTEAFF TGTGCCAGCAGCTTAAGGGTACAGGGCACCACTGAAGCTTTCTTT
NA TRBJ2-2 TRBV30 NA CAWRTQPLNTGELFF TGTGCCTGGAGGACACAGCCCTTAAACACCGGGGAGCTGTTTTTT
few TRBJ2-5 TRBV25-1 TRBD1 CASSGTQGALGETQYF TGTGCCAGCAGTGGGACACAGGGGGCGCTTGGGGAGACCCAGTACTTC
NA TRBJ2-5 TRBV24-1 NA CATSDPTGIRTQYF TGTGCCACCAGTGATCCAACAGGGATACGGACCCAGTACTTC
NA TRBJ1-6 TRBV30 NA CAWIAGGYNSPLHF TGTGCCTGGATAGCTGGGGGCTATAATTCACCCCTCCACTTT
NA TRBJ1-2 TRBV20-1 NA CSAPLGGNGGYTF TGCAGTGCCCCCTTGGGAGGAAACGGTGGCTACACCTTC
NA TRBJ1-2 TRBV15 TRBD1 CATSRDRGSEGAPGYTF TGTGCCACCAGCAGAGATCGGGGGTCTGAGGGGGCGCCCGGCTACACCTTC
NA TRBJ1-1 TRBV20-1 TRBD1 CSADSANRGRTEAFF TGCAGTGCTGACTCTGCCAACAGGGGAAGAACTGAAGCTTTCTTT
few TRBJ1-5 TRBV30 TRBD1 CAWSVDIWTGVPQPQHF TGTGCCTGGAGTGTAGATATTTGGACAGGGGTTCCTCAGCCCCAGCATTTT
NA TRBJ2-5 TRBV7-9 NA CASSFAEGLGTQYF TGTGCCAGCAGCTTCGCCGAGGGCTTAGGGACCCAGTACTTC
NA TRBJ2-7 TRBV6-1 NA CASRGRHTSYEQYF TGTGCCAGCAGGGGGAGGCATACCTCTTACGAGCAGTACTTC
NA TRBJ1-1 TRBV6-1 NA CASTVTASMNTEAFF TGTGCCAGCACAGTGACAGCCTCTATGAACACTGAAGCTTTCTTT
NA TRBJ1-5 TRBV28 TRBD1 CASRLGTAYSNQPQHF TGTGCCAGCAGGCTCGGGACAGCATATAGCAATCAGCCCCAGCATTTT
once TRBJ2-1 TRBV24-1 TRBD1 CATSAPRRAGGLGNEQFF TGTGCCACCAGTGCCCCCCGGAGAGCAGGGGGTTTGGGGAATGAGCAGTTCTTC
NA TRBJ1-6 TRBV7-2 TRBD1 CASSLSGGVSPLHF TGTGCCAGCAGCTTATCAGGGGGCGTTTCACCCCTCCACTTT
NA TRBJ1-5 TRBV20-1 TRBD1 CSARDSVGTVNQPQHF TGCAGTGCTAGAGATTCGGTGGGGACAGTTAATCAGCCCCAGCATTTT
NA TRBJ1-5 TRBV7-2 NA CASSQQGDLVGGNQPQHF TGTGCCAGCAGCCAACAGGGTGATTTAGTGGGTGGCAATCAGCCCCAGCATTTT
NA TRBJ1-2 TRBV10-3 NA CATREGSNYGYTF TGTGCCACGCGAGAGGGATCTAACTATGGCTACACCTTC
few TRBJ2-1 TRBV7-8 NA CASSLEPFGGNEQFF TGTGCCAGCAGCTTAGAGCCATTTGGGGGGAATGAGCAGTTCTTC
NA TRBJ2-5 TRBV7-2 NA CASSSSIQATQYF TGTGCCAGCAGCTCCTCTATCCAGGCGACCCAGTACTTC
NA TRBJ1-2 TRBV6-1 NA CASSHPGGAEWHYGYTF TGTGCCAGCAGTCACCCCGGCGGGGCTGAGTGGCACTATGGCTACACCTTC
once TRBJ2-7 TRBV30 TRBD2 CAWTEGLAGASEQYF TGTGCCTGGACCGAGGGACTAGCGGGAGCGAGTGAGCAGTACTTC
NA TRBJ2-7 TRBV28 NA CASSLGGLLSYEQYF TGTGCCAGCAGTTTAGGGGGCCTACTCTCCTACGAGCAGTACTTC
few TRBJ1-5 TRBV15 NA CATSRDHLESGWGNQPQHF TGTGCCACCAGCAGAGATCATCTTGAGAGCGGTTGGGGCAATCAGCCCCAGCATTTT
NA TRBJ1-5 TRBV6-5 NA CASSWENRNQPQHF TGTGCCAGCAGTTGGGAAAACCGTAATCAGCCCCAGCATTTT
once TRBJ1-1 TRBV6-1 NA CASSEGGTRAFF TGTGCCAGCAGTGAAGGGGGGACTAGAGCTTTCTTT
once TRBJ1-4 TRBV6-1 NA CASSRGTGRNEKLFF TGTGCCAGCAGTCGTGGCACAGGCCGAAATGAAAAACTGTTTTTT
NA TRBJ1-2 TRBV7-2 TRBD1 CASSSQQGNYGYTF TGTGCCAGCAGCTCCCAACAGGGGAACTATGGCTACACCTTC
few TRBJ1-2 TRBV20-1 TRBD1 CSARLAGQRGYGYTF TGCAGTGCTAGACTCGCGGGACAGAGAGGCTATGGCTACACCTTC
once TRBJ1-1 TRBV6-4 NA CASSDSGGPRSEAFF TGTGCCAGCAGTGACTCGGGGGGGCCCAGGTCTGAAGCTTTCTTT
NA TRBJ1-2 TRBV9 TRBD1 CASSVAIGQVYGYTF TGTGCCAGCAGCGTAGCGATCGGACAGGTGTATGGCTACACCTTC
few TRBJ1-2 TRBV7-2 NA CASNRQVDLYGYTF TGTGCCAGCAATAGGCAGGTGGATCTCTATGGCTACACCTTC
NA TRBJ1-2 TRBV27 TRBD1 CASSLRRKDRNYGYTF TGTGCCAGCAGTTTACGGCGGAAGGACAGGAACTATGGCTACACCTTC
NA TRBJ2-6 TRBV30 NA CAWSVRGREKISGANVLTF TGTGCCTGGAGTGTAAGGGGAAGGGAAAAGATCTCTGGGGCCAACGTCCTGACTTTC
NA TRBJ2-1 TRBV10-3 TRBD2 CAISGLAGGINEQFF TGTGCCATCAGTGGCCTAGCGGGAGGAATCAATGAGCAGTTCTTC
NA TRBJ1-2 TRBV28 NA CASRNQQGSGYTF TGTGCCAGCAGAAATCAACAGGGAAGCGGCTACACCTTC
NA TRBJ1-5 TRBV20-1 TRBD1 CSARAPRQGRSIRSQHF TGCAGTGCTAGAGCCCCCCGACAGGGACGATCAATCAGGAGCCAGCATTTT
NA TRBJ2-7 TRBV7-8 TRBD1 CASSWEQGREQYF TGTGCCAGCAGCTGGGAACAGGGGCGCGAGCAGTACTTC
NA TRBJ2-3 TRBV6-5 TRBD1 CASSYISGQGTDTQYF TGTGCCAGCAGTTATATTTCGGGACAGGGCACAGATACGCAGTATTTT
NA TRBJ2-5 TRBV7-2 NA CASSLQGVWETQYF TGTGCCAGCAGCTTACAAGGGGTGTGGGAGACCCAGTACTTC
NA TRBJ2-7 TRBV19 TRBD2 CASSPSSGGYEQYF TGTGCCAGTAGTCCCTCGAGCGGGGGGTACGAGCAGTACTTC
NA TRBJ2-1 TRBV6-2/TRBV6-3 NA CASSAKTWAGRNEQFF TGTGCCAGCAGCGCCAAAACGTGGGCGGGAAGGAATGAGCAGTTCTTC
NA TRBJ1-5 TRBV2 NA CASIPQGGPNQPQHF TGTGCCAGCATCCCACAAGGGGGACCCAATCAGCCCCAGCATTTT
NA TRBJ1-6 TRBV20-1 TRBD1 CSAREFDRAYNSPLHF TGCAGTGCTAGAGAATTTGACAGGGCTTATAATTCACCCCTCCACTTT
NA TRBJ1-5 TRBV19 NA CASQPRGLDQPQHF TGTGCCAGTCAACCCCGGGGGTTGGATCAGCCCCAGCATTTT
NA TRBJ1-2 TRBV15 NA CATSILTGLNYGYTF TGTGCCACCAGCATTTTGACAGGCCTAAACTATGGCTACACCTTC
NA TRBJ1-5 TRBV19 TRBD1 CASSIDRAQPQHF TGTGCCAGTAGTATCGACAGGGCTCAGCCCCAGCATTTT